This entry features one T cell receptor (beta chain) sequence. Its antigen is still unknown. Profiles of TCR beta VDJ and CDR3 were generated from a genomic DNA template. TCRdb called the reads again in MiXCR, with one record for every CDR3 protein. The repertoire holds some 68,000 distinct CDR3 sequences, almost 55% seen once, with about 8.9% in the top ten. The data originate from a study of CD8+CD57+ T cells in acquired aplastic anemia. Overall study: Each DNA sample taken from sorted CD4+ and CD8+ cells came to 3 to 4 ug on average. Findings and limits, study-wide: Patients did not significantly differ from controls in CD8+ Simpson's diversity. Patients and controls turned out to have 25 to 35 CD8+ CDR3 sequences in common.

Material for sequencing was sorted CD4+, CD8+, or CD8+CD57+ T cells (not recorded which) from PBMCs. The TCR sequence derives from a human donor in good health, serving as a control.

CDR3 coding DNA: TGTGCCAGCAAATTCGAGACAGGGGGTAGGACCGGGGAGCTGTTTTTT. Encoded protein: CASKFETGGRTGELFF. The chain employs TRBV2 and TRBJ2-2; 9 positions agree with TRBD1. Germline V gene sequence: CDR1 SNHLY, CDR2 FYNNEI. The ends lost 7 bases at V and 5 bases at J; junction bases unmatched: 11. This CDR3 spans 16 amino acids.